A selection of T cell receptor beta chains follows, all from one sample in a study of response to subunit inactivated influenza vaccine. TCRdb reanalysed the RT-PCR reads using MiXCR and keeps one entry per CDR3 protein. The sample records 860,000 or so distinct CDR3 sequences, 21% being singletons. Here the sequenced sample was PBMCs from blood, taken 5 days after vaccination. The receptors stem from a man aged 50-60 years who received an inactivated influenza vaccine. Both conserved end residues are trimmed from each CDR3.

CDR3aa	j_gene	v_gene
ASSLEVYETQY	TRBJ2-5	TRBV11-3
ASSQDPGLAGINEQF	TRBJ2-1	TRBV4-2
ASSPKRGGYNEQF	TRBJ2-1	TRBV4-2
ASSLAALSNYGYT	TRBJ1-2	TRBV7-9
ASSLTAFGETQY	TRBJ2-5	TRBV5-1
ASRVNNEQF	TRBJ2-1	TRBV6-1
ASRSQAGQTYEQY	TRBJ2-7	TRBV7-2
ASSATGGTTSGQETQY	TRBJ2-5	TRBV9
ASSDYFKGQELNEQF	TRBJ2-1	TRBV12-3/TRBV12-4
ASSGSGRQAYEQY	TRBJ2-7	TRBV7-2
SASGTSGTRETQY	TRBJ2-5	TRBV20-1
AISGSGNSEGNEQF	TRBJ2-1	TRBV10-3
ASSEWGRGASGPRRGETQY	TRBJ2-5	TRBV10-2
ASSWLAEAGEQY	TRBJ2-7	TRBV7-2
ASSRAGLLGNTIY	TRBJ1-3	TRBV12-3/TRBV12-4
ASSVDGYNSPLH	TRBJ1-6	TRBV7-2
ASRVGEQY	TRBJ2-7	TRBV28